Each of the 23 T cell receptor beta chains below was sequenced from the same sample in a study of regulatory T cells in long-lasting Graves disease. Time point given: persistent/refractory GD, antithyroid drugs over 5 years with positive TRAb. PBMCs provided the RNA from which the TCR library was made. To make TCR beta libraries, researchers used iRepertoire HTBI primers and Arm-PCR of CDR3 regions. TCRdb recomputed calls from the multiplex PCR reads with MiXCR, one row per CDR3 protein. The profile covers roughly 450,000 distinct CDR3 sequences, with roughly 22% appearing a single time and around 12% taken by the ten largest. The specimen comprised peripheral blood mononuclear cells (PBMCs), sampled when the disease was refractory, from a patient treated with antithyroid drugs. The receptors stem from a female donor with Graves disease.

This clonotype has ten or more counts. This chain joins TRBV28 and TRBJ2-7; 7 bases match TRBD2. The CDR3 is 14 amino acids. Per the germline V gene, CDR1 is MDHEN and CDR2 is SYDVKM. Trimming cost V 5 bases and J 2 bases; bases outside gene matches: 6. CDR3 nucleotide sequence: TGTGCCAGCAGTCCCCTGGCGGGGGCCTACGAGCAGTACTTC. Its protein is CASSPLAGAYEQYF.

A remark on this clonotype: A single base separates this from a much larger clone, so it may be a read error. The CDR3 does not end in the conserved phenylalanine or tryptophan, so this is likely a read error. This chain uses TRBV28 with TRBJ2-7; TRBD2 agrees at 8 bases. Germline assignment: CDR1 MDHEN and CDR2 SYDVKM. The CDR3 runs 12 residues. CDR3: CATHSGTYEQYS. The CDR3 DNA reads TGTGCAACCCATAGCGGGACTTACGAGCAGTACTCC.

The sample holds a few counts of this clonotype. The CDR3 does not end in the conserved phenylalanine or tryptophan, so this is likely a read error. J is TRBJ1-1 and V is TRBV7-8; weak D call: TRBD1 (5 bases). Trimming shortened V by 5 bases and J by 3 bases, and 10 bases separated the two germline ends. CDR3 length: 13 amino acids. Germline CDR1 and CDR2: SGHVS and FQNEAQ. Written as DNA, the CDR3 is TGTGCCAGCAGCCCCAGGGCTTACACTGAAGCTTTCCTT. Amino acids: CASSPRAYTEAFL.

CDR3 residues: CASSLGGSPTSEAFF. The CDR3 nucleotides read TGCGCCAGCAGCTTGGGAGGCAGCCCCACTTCTGAAGCTTTCTTT. This chain connects TRBV5-1 to TRBJ1-1; no clear D. Germline V gives CDR1 SGHRS, CDR2 YFSETQ. The length of the CDR3 is 15 residues. Trimming removed 0 bases at V and 6 bases at J, with 15 bases between. Filled out from reference TRBV5-1 and TRBJ1-1, the complete variable domain reads KAGVTQTPRYLIKTRGQQVTLSCSPISGHRSVSWYQQTPGQGLQFLFEYFSETQRNKGNFPGRFSGRQFSNSRSEMNVSTLELGDSALYLCASSLGGSPTSEAFFGQGTRLTVV.

This clonotype has a count of ten or more. The chain uses TRBV7-2 and TRBJ2-7; TRBD1 aligns across 9 bases. The V segment lost 7 bases and the J segment 6 bases; nucleotides outside the gene matches: 13. This CDR3 is built from 15 residues. From germline, CDR1 is SGHTA and CDR2 FQGNSA. DNA of the CDR3: TGTGCCAGCACCCTGGGGACAGGGTGGACGGGCGAGCAGTACTTC. It yields the protein CASTLGTGWTGEQYF.

This sequence joins TRBV7-3 and TRBJ1-1; the D is unclear. This CDR3 is 13 amino acids long. Germline V gene data show CDR1 as SGHTA and CDR2 as FQGTGA. Trimming removed 0 bases at V and 4 bases at J, with 6 bases between. In DNA, the CDR3 is TGTGCCAGCAGCTTAACGTTCAGCACTGAAGCTTTCTTT. It encodes CASSLTFSTEAFF.

This clonotype appeared many times. The V call is TRBV12-3 or TRBV12-4, the J call TRBJ1-2; TRBD1 matches 7 bases. V was pared by 1 base and J by 5 bases, with 4 bases of the junction left unmatched. The CDR3 covers 14 residues. CDR3 sequence reads: CASSLGGGVYGYTF. The CDR3 DNA follows: TGTGCCAGCAGTTTAGGAGGGGGCGTTTATGGCTACACCTTC.

This clonotype was recorded at least ten times. The rearrangement uses TRBV11-3 and TRBJ2-5, with 7 nucleotides matching TRBD2. CDR1 and CDR2 from the germline V gene are SGHNT and YENEEA. V shed 2 bases and J 6 bases; nucleotides not matched to a gene: 6. CDR3 length equals 14 residues. CDR3 bases: TGTGCCAGCAGCTTATGGGCGGGAGTTAAGACCCAGTACTTC. Protein sequence: CASSLWAGVKTQYF. Full variable domain (missing parts from reference TRBV11-3 and TRBJ2-5): EAGVVQSPRYKIIEKKQPVAFWCNPISGHNTLYWYLQNLGQGPELLIRYENEEAVDDSQLPKDRFSAERLKGVDSTLKIQPAELGDSAVYLCASSLWAGVKTQYFGPGTRLLVL.

The rearrangement joins TRBV11-2 to TRBJ1-2; 8 nucleotides agree with TRBD1. The V and J ends lost 5 bases and 8 bases, in that order; junction bases with no gene match: 16. Germline V gene lookup returns CDR1 SGHAT and CDR2 FQNNGV. The CDR3 loop spans 16 amino acids. CDR3 sequence reads: CASSQSPGQAFQGYTF. DNA of the CDR3: TGTGCCAGCAGCCAATCACCGGGACAGGCTTTTCAGGGCTACACCTTC.

The rearrangement joins TRBV4-3 to TRBJ2-7; tentative D call: TRBD2 (6 bases). Germline lookup yields CDR1 LGHNA and CDR2 YSLEER. Trimming shortened V by 0 bases and J by 5 bases, and 23 bases separated the two germline ends. The CDR3 is 18 residues long. The CDR3: CASSQDLPGVLLGNEQYF. As DNA, the CDR3 is TGCGCCAGCAGCCAAGATTTGCCGGGGGTCCTTCTAGGGAACGAGCAGTACTTC.

The V call is TRBV28, the J call TRBJ1-4; maybe TRBD1 (5 bases). Germline assignment: CDR1 MDHEN and CDR2 SYDVKM. The CDR3 runs 14 residues. V lost 6 bases and J lost 7, with 15 bases in between. The DNA of the CDR3 is TGTGCCAGCAGCCTCTGGGGGGAGGGTGAAAAACTGTTTTTT. It translates to CASSLWGEGEKLFF.

The V and J genes are TRBV6-2 or TRBV6-3 and TRBJ2-2; D gene ambiguous. The CDR3 is 16 residues long. Trimming shortened V by 0 bases and J by 5 bases, and 13 bases separated the two germline ends. Germline loops: CDR1 MNHEY, CDR2 SVGEGT. The CDR3 DNA reads TGTGCCAGCAGTTACTCGATGGGAAGAAGGACCGGGGAGCTGTTTTTT. Protein: CASSYSMGRRTGELFF.

The chain couples TRBV7-2 to TRBJ2-3; D ambiguous. Germline V gene data show CDR1 as SGHTA and CDR2 as FQGNSA. The CDR3 is made up of 17 amino acids. Trimming removed 5 bases at V and 4 bases at J, with 22 bases between. CDR3 sequence (DNA): TGTGCCAGCAGCCGCAGCCCTAGACGTCGTGCGGCAGATACGCAGTATTTT. Protein product: CASSRSPRRRAADTQYF.

There are many counts of this clonotype. The chain joins TRBV28 to TRBJ2-7; maybe TRBD2 (6 bases). The CDR3 is 14 amino acids. Germline V gene data show CDR1 as MDHEN and CDR2 as SYDVKM. Trimming removed 2 bases from V and 4 bases from J, with 12 bases in between. Written as DNA, the CDR3 is TGTGCCAGCAGTTTAGGCGGGGCACGGTACGAGCAGTACTTC. This codes for CASSLGGARYEQYF.

The chain carries TRBV12-3 or TRBV12-4 and TRBJ1-5, with unresolved D. This CDR3 spans 15 amino acids. V shed 7 bases and J shed 2 bases, with 15 bases lying between them. CDR3 region: CASNLEGFGNQPQHF. For the CDR3, the DNA is TGTGCCAGCAATTTGGAAGGGTTTGGCAATCAGCCCCAGCATTTT.

The genes are TRBV6-2 or TRBV6-3 and TRBJ2-2; D gene unclear. Trimming left V 5 bases short and J 5 bases short, with 9 bases between. CDR3 length equals 13 residues. Looked up from germline, CDR1 is MNHEY and CDR2 is SVGEGT. The CDR3 loop reads CASSGMGTGELFF. DNA of the CDR3: TGTGCCAGCAGTGGGATGGGAACCGGGGAGCTGTTTTTT.

This clonotype was detected ten times or more. Written as DNA, the CDR3 is TGTGCCAGCAGTTTTTTTGCTGGACAAGAGACCCAGTACTTC. Amino acids: CASSFFAGQETQYF. J is TRBJ2-5 and V is TRBV28; D gene unclear. This CDR3 has 14 amino acids. Germline CDR1 and CDR2: MDHEN and SYDVKM. Trimming shortened V by 3 bases and J by 2 bases, and 10 bases separated the two germline ends. Full variable domain (outside the CDR3, taken from reference TRBV28 and TRBJ2-5): DVKVTQSSRYLVKRTGEKVFLECVQDMDHENMFWYRQDPGLGLRLIYFSYDVKMKEKGDIPEGYSVSREKKERFSLILESASTNQTSMYLCASSFFAGQETQYFGPGTRLLVL.

In its sample, this clonotype was seen many times. The chain employs TRBV6-2 or TRBV6-3 and TRBJ2-7; D gene ambiguous. With 8 bases removed from V and 0 bases from J, the gap between germline ends came to 14 bases. The CDR3 has 14 residues. Per germline, CDR1 MNHEY and CDR2 SVGEGT. CDR3 sequence (DNA): TGTGCCAGCCTAGGAACTTTGAGCTCCTACGAGCAGTACTTC. The encoded protein is CASLGTLSSYEQYF.

The gene calls are TRBV19 and TRBJ1-1, with D uncertain. The CDR3 has 14 residues. V was shortened by 7 bases and J by 4 bases, with 16 bases between the two germline ends. Germline V gives CDR1 LNHDA, CDR2 SQIVND (reference sequence). CDR3 coding DNA: TGTGCCAGTACCGAAACCACTTCAGGCACTGAAGCTTTCTTT. Its translation: CASTETTSGTEAFF.

The table lists this clonotype with a few counts. The rearrangement joins TRBV27 to TRBJ1-3, with D possibly being TRBD1 (5 bases). Germline CDR1 MNHEY, CDR2 SMNVEV (reference sequence). This CDR3 region has 16 residues. V was clipped by 4 bases and J by 2 bases, with 15 bases between them. Here the CDR3 reads CASSSHPQGPGNTIYF. The DNA of the CDR3 is TGTGCCAGCAGTTCTCACCCGCAGGGACCTGGAAACACCATATATTTT.

The CDR3: CASRTDRTYTGELFF. CDR3 DNA: TGTGCCAGCAGGACTGACAGGACGTACACCGGGGAGCTGTTTTTT. The rearrangement links TRBV6-1 to TRBJ2-2; possible D gene TRBD1, 6 bases. From germline, CDR1 is MNHNS and CDR2 SASEGT. The CDR3 runs to 15 residues. V lost 6 bases, J lost 3 bases, and 14 bases lay in between.

The sample holds many counts of this clonotype. The chain has TRBV6-2 or TRBV6-3 and TRBJ1-1, with D tentatively TRBD1 (6 bases). Trimming cost V 2 bases and J 8 bases, with 9 bases left between them. CDR1 and CDR2 (germline): MNHEY, SVGEGT. The CDR3 has 12 amino acids. This CDR3 is CASSYRGLEAFF. Here the CDR3 DNA reads TGTGCCAGCAGTTACAGGGGGTTGGAAGCTTTCTTT.

The chain links TRBV10-3 to TRBJ2-5, with no clear D. The germline V and J ends were trimmed by 0 bases and 2 bases, with 7 bases remaining between them. The CDR3 is 14 amino acids. Looked up from germline, CDR1 is ENHRY and CDR2 is SYGVKD. This chain's CDR3 is CAISESTRQETQYF. The DNA of the CDR3 is TGTGCCATCAGTGAGTCTACACGACAAGAGACCCAGTACTTC.